Listed here are 32 T cell receptor beta chains from one sample, sequenced in a study of identifying expanded T cells in peripheral blood. Using immunoSEQ multiplex PCR, the repertoire was profiled, and TCRdb retains in-frame clones only, with some absent. The table lists roughly 100,000 clones, 80% to 90% of them singletons. The sequencing sample was made of blood. All receptors derive from a person aged 18 to 75 in good health.

The rearrangement uses TRBV5-5 and TRBJ1-1; D might be TRBD1 (5 bases). Germline CDR1 and CDR2: SGHKS and YYEKEE (reference sequence). The CDR3 runs 15 residues. The V end lost 3 bases, the J end lost 0 bases, and 12 bases lay between the germline ends. This chain's CDR3 is CASSSRGGVNTEAFF. The CDR3 DNA sequence: TGTGCCAGCAGCTCCCGAGGAGGGGTGAACACTGAAGCTTTCTTT.

The chain employs TRBV7-2 and TRBJ1-5, with a tentative D call TRBD1 (5 bases). CDR1 and CDR2 from the germline V gene are SGHTA and FQGNSA. The V end lost 5 bases, the J end lost 10 bases, and 15 bases lay between the germline ends. The CDR3 is 13 residues long. CDR3 protein: CASSARRGDPQHF. The CDR3 bases are TGTGCCAGCAGCGCCCGCCGGGGGGATCCCCAGCATTTT.

This chain uses TRBV7-9 with TRBJ2-1, with a possible D match to TRBD2 (5 bases). The V gene's germline CDR1 is SEHNR and CDR2 FQNEAQ (reference sequence). The germline V and J ends were trimmed by 5 bases and 9 bases, with 17 bases remaining between them. The CDR3 has 14 residues. CDR3 sequence reads: CASSVVRIGGEQFF. The DNA for the CDR3 is TGTGCCAGCAGCGTAGTCAGGATTGGAGGTGAGCAGTTCTTC.

The rearrangement joins TRBV5-6 to TRBJ2-5; perhaps TRBD2 as D (5 bases). Germline lookup yields CDR1 SGHDT and CDR2 YYEEEE. Between the trimmed V and J ends, which lost 0 bases and 13 bases, there was a span of 28 bases. The CDR3 runs to 17 residues. CDR3 sequence (DNA): TGTGCCAGCAGCTTGGGTGGGAGCGATTCTCCCCTCCCCCATGGGTACTTC. It is translated as CASSLGGSDSPLPHGYF.

This chain joins TRBV19 and TRBJ1-3; D is perhaps TRBD1 (6 bases). CDR1 is LNHDA and CDR2 is SQIVND in the germline V gene (reference sequence). V was shortened by 7 bases and J by 2 bases, with 12 bases between the two germline ends. The CDR3 is made up of 14 amino acids. CDR3 loop: CASTAGAAGNTIYF. Here the CDR3 DNA reads TGTGCCAGTACGGCAGGGGCGGCTGGAAACACCATATATTTT.

The chain carries TRBV5-8 and TRBJ2-6; D ambiguous. Per the germline V gene, CDR1 is SGHTS and CDR2 is YDEGEE. V lost 4 bases and J 0 bases, leaving 8 bases between the germline ends. This CDR3 comprises 15 residues. The CDR3 sequence is CASSLRTSGANVLTF. The CDR3 DNA sequence: TGTGCCAGCAGCCTTAGAACCTCTGGGGCCAACGTCCTGACTTTC.

The rearrangement links TRBV11-2 to TRBJ2-7, with a possible D match to TRBD1 (5 bases). The CDR3 runs to 15 residues. The V and J ends lost 1 base and 4 bases respectively, with 14 bases between them. The germline CDR1 and CDR2 sequences are SGHAT and FQNNGV. The CDR3 loop reads CASSLVAGMGYEQYF. CDR3 in DNA: TGTGCCAGCAGCTTAGTGGCAGGGATGGGGTACGAGCAGTACTTC.

The rearrangement joins TRBV19 to TRBJ2-1; D unclear. This CDR3 spans 16 amino acids. Trimming took 5 bases from V and 3 from J, leaving 17 bases between them. The germline V gene has CDR1 LNHDA and CDR2 SQIVND (reference sequence). The CDR3 here is CASSLVSDLRYNEQFF. DNA of the CDR3: TGTGCCAGTAGTCTCGTCTCCGACCTGCGCTACAATGAGCAGTTCTTC.

In its sample, this clone was seen once. The rearrangement uses TRBV28 and TRBJ1-2; D remains ambiguous. The CDR3 is 16 residues long. The V and J ends lost 6 bases and 4 bases respectively, with 21 bases between them. Germline V gene sequence: CDR1 MDHEN, CDR2 SYDVKM. The CDR3 nucleotides are TGTGCCAGCAGCGCCAGACGGTGGACCACCTCCTATGGCTACACCTTC. This gives the protein CASSARRWTTSYGYTF.

The chain is built from TRBV7-2 and TRBJ1-1, with a tentative D call TRBD1 (5 bases). Trimming took 3 bases from V and 4 from J, leaving 12 bases between them. There are 14 residues in the CDR3. The V gene's germline CDR1 is SGHTA and CDR2 FQGNSA. CDR3 DNA sequence: TGTGCCAGCAGCTTTGGGGGGGAGAGCACTGAAGCTTTCTTT. Translation gives CASSFGGESTEAFF.

The chain links TRBV11-3 to TRBJ2-1, with D maybe TRBD1 (6 bases). The CDR3 is made up of 13 amino acids. The germline V gene has CDR1 SGHNT and CDR2 YENEEA. V was cut by 5 bases and J by 3 bases, with 8 bases left in between. CDR3: CASSLDSYNEQFF. In nucleotides, the CDR3 is TGTGCCAGCAGCCTGGACAGCTACAATGAGCAGTTCTTC.

The chain employs TRBV29-1 and TRBJ2-1; no firm D call. Germline CDR1 SQVTM, CDR2 ANQGSEA. This CDR3 comprises 11 residues. CDR3 in amino acids: CRVAAYNEQFF. CDR3 coding DNA: TGCAGGGTGGCAGCCTACAATGAGCAGTTCTTC.

The chain recombines TRBV11-3 with TRBJ2-7; 8 nucleotides align to TRBD1. The CDR3 extends over 14 amino acids. After removal of 7 bases from V and 4 bases from J, the junction contained 9 bases not matched to a gene. CDR1 is SGHNT, CDR2 YENEEA, per germline. For the CDR3, the DNA is TGTGCCAGCACCGTAGACAGGGGTCGGTACGAGCAGTACTTC. Its protein product is CASTVDRGRYEQYF.

In this sample, this clone turned up a few times. The chain combines TRBV5-1 with TRBJ2-1; 9 nucleotides match TRBD2. Germline V CDR1 and CDR2: SGHRS, YFSETQ. The CDR3 is made up of 15 amino acids. The V segment lost 6 bases and the J segment 2 bases; nucleotides outside the gene matches: 6. This CDR3 reads CASKMGGGAYNEQFF. The CDR3 DNA reads as TGCGCCAGCAAAATGGGCGGGGGGGCCTACAATGAGCAGTTCTTC. The variable domain in full, completed from reference TRBV5-1 and TRBJ2-1, reads KAGVTQTPRYLIKTRGQQVTLSCSPISGHRSVSWYQQTPGQGLQFLFEYFSETQRNKGNFPGRFSGRQFSNSRSEMNVSTLELGDSALYLCASKMGGGAYNEQFFGPGTRLTVL.

The table lists this clone with a few counts. The CDR3 coding sequence is TGTGCCAGCAGTGAAAGTCCGGGACAGGGGACAGATACGCAGTATTTT. Its translation: CASSESPGQGTDTQYF. The chain joins TRBV6-1 to TRBJ2-3, with 10 nucleotides matching TRBD1. V shed 2 bases, J shed 3 bases, and the junction held 5 bases outside the gene matches. CDR1 is MNHNS, CDR2 SASEGT, per germline. This CDR3 region has 16 residues.

The chain joins TRBV10-1 to TRBJ2-1; D remains unclear. This CDR3 is 13 amino acids long. Germline V gene lookup returns CDR1 WNHNN and CDR2 SYGVQD (reference sequence). V lost 3 bases and J lost 6, with 9 bases in between. The CDR3 protein is CASSETAFNEQFF. The DNA of the CDR3 is TGCGCCAGCAGTGAAACGGCTTTCAATGAGCAGTTCTTC.

This chain connects TRBV5-1 to TRBJ2-7; 8 bases are a match to TRBD1. There are 15 residues in the CDR3. V shed 5 bases, J shed 9 bases, and the junction held 16 bases outside the gene matches. The germline V gene encodes CDR1 SGHRS and CDR2 YFSETQ. CDR3 sequence reads: CASSSTGTGLQGQYF. As DNA, the CDR3 is TGCGCCAGCAGTAGTACCGGGACAGGACTTCAGGGGCAGTACTTC.

The chain joins TRBV5-4 to TRBJ1-1; no clear D. With 4 bases removed from V and 6 bases from J, the gap between germline ends came to 16 bases. The germline V gene encodes CDR1 SGHNT and CDR2 YYREEE (reference sequence). The CDR3 consists of 14 residues. The CDR3: CASSPDLRNPEAFF. Written as DNA, the CDR3 is TGTGCCAGCAGCCCGGACCTGCGAAACCCTGAAGCTTTCTTT.

V and J are TRBV5-6 and TRBJ2-1, with 12 bases identical to TRBD2. V was pared by 0 bases and J by 8 bases, with 0 bases of the junction left unmatched. CDR1 SGHDT and CDR2 YYEEEE come from the germline V gene. The CDR3 has 14 amino acids. The CDR3 DNA reads as TGTGCCAGCAGCTTGGGACTAGCGGGGGATGAGCAGTTCTTC. Translating gives CASSLGLAGDEQFF.

This chain links TRBV28 with TRBJ1-3; TRBD1 matches at 7 bases. Germline V gene sequence: CDR1 MDHEN, CDR2 SYDVKM. The CDR3 totals 15 residues. V dropped 8 bases and J dropped 4; count of bases not matched to a gene: 11. CDR3 protein: CASDGQGDSGNTIYF. DNA of the CDR3: TGTGCCAGCGACGGGCAGGGGGATTCGGGAAACACCATATATTTT.

V and J are TRBV18 and TRBJ1-2, with D possibly being TRBD1 (6 bases). The CDR3 is 16 amino acids. Looked up from germline, CDR1 is KGHSH and CDR2 is LQKENI. The germline V and J ends were trimmed by 4 bases and 0 bases, with 15 bases remaining between them. This CDR3 reads CASSLSTGWSNYGYTF. CDR3 coding DNA: TGTGCCAGCTCACTCTCGACAGGCTGGTCTAACTATGGCTACACCTTC. Together with reference TRBV18 and TRBJ1-2, the CDR3 gives the full variable domain: NAGVMQNPRHLVRRRGQEARLRCSPMKGHSHVYWYRQLPEEGLKFMVYLQKENIIDESGMPKERFSAEFPKEGPSILRIQQVVRGDSAAYFCASSLSTGWSNYGYTFGSGTRLTVV.

The chain has TRBV2 and TRBJ1-5; D call uncertain. This CDR3 is built from 15 residues. Germline lookup yields CDR1 SNHLY and CDR2 FYNNEI. The germline V and J ends were trimmed by 7 bases and 0 bases, with 13 bases remaining between them. The CDR3 is CASNRGENSNQPQHF. Here the CDR3 DNA reads TGTGCCAGCAATCGAGGAGAAAATAGCAATCAGCCCCAGCATTTT. Complete variable domain (other parts from reference TRBV2 and TRBJ1-5): EPEVTQTPSHQVTQMGQEVILRCVPISNHLYFYWYRQILGQKVEFLVSFYNNEISEKSEIFDDQFSVERPDGSNFTLKIRSTKLEDSAMYFCASNRGENSNQPQHFGDGTRLSIL.

The rearrangement joins TRBV10-3 to TRBJ1-1, with D unclear. This CDR3 has 15 residues. CDR1 is ENHRY and CDR2 is SYGVKD in the germline V gene. Trimming cost V 0 bases and J 1 base, with 9 bases left between them. The CDR3: CAISESDEWNTEAFF. CDR3 bases: TGTGCCATCAGTGAGTCGGATGAGTGGAACACTGAAGCTTTCTTT.

V is TRBV4-1 and J is TRBJ1-2; possible D gene TRBD1, 5 bases. Germline V gene sequence: CDR1 MGHRA, CDR2 YSYEKL. The CDR3 is 16 amino acids. V was shortened by 4 bases and J by 1 base, with 16 bases between the two germline ends. CDR3: CASSLEARGLNYGYTF. CDR3 nucleotides: TGCGCCAGCAGCCTCGAAGCTCGGGGACTTAACTATGGCTACACCTTC.

The V gene is TRBV7-6, the J gene TRBJ1-2; no clear D gene. The germline V gene has CDR1 SGHVS and CDR2 FNYEAQ. The CDR3 has 14 amino acids. Trimming removed 5 bases from V and 8 bases from J, with 18 bases in between. CDR3 DNA sequence: TGTGCCAGCAGCCCCGAGACATCTGCCTACGGCTACACCTTC. Residues: CASSPETSAYGYTF. The variable domain in full, with the rest retrieved from reference TRBV7-6 and TRBJ1-2, is GAGVSQSPRYKVTKRGQDVALRCDPISGHVSLYWYRQALGQGPEFLTYFNYEAQQDKSGLPNDRFSAERPEGSISTLTIQRTEQRDSAMYRCASSPETSAYGYTFGSGTRLTVV.

The chain carries TRBV5-1 and TRBJ1-2; D ambiguous. This CDR3 region has 12 residues. V dropped 4 bases and J dropped 4 bases, with 8 bases sitting between them. Germline V gene lookup returns CDR1 SGHRS and CDR2 YFSETQ. The CDR3 protein is CASSLDFYGYTF. As DNA, the CDR3 is TGCGCCAGCAGCCTGGACTTCTATGGCTACACCTTC.

A few counts support this clone. This chain links TRBV5-1 with TRBJ1-1; TRBD1 agrees at 9 bases. With V trimmed by 5 bases and J by 4 bases, 9 bases remained unmatched. From germline, CDR1 is SGHRS and CDR2 YFSETQ. The CDR3 runs 15 residues. CDR3 sequence reads: CASRKTGGPGTEAFF. The CDR3 nucleotides are TGCGCCAGCAGGAAGACAGGGGGGCCGGGCACTGAAGCTTTCTTT.

This clone came up once. The chain employs TRBV9 and TRBJ1-2; maybe TRBD1 (5 bases). This CDR3 contains 15 residues. CDR1 is SGDLS, CDR2 YYNGEE, per germline. The V and J ends lost 0 bases and 2 bases respectively, with 11 bases between them. The CDR3 protein is CASSVAGSPNYGYTF. The CDR3 bases are TGTGCCAGCAGCGTAGCAGGGAGCCCCAACTATGGCTACACCTTC.

The chain recombines TRBV19 with TRBJ1-5; 10 bases are shared with TRBD1. The V gene's germline CDR1 is LNHDA and CDR2 SQIVND (reference sequence). The junction had 20 bases not matched to a gene; V was cut back by 6 bases and J by 9 bases. The CDR3 is 18 residues long. The CDR3 DNA follows: TGTGCCAGTAGGGATCAAGTCCAGACAGGGGGCGACGGACGGCCCCAGCATTTT. It codes for CASRDQVQTGGDGRPQHF.

The chain has TRBV25-1 and TRBJ1-1, with D possibly being TRBD1 (5 bases). This CDR3 is 18 amino acids long. In germline, CDR1 is MGHDK, CDR2 SYGVNS. Between the trimmed V and J ends, which lost 4 bases and 5 bases, there was a span of 26 bases. The CDR3 coding sequence is TGTGCCAGCAGTGCTTTTAGGGGTAGGGGCCAGCGTGGAACTGAAGCTTTCTTT. Translating it yields CASSAFRGRGQRGTEAFF.

CDR3 nucleotides: TGTGCCAGCAGCTATATACAGGGGGGCACCGGGGAGCTGTTTTTT. This gives the protein CASSYIQGGTGELFF. V usage is TRBV5-4 and J usage is TRBJ2-2; the match to TRBD1 covers 8 bases. This CDR3 is built from 15 residues. Germline CDR1 and CDR2: SGHNT and YYREEE (reference sequence). Trimming removed 3 bases from V and 4 bases from J; junction bases left unmatched: 5.

This clone showed up just once. This chain joins TRBV18 and TRBJ2-3; 10 bases are shared with TRBD2. There are 15 residues in the CDR3. Per germline, CDR1 KGHSH and CDR2 LQKENI. The J segment lost 5 bases and the V segment lost 1 base, leaving 3 bases of the junction unmatched. CDR3 DNA: TGTGCCAGCTCACCACGCGCTAGCGGGGGAGATACGCAGTATTTT. Amino acid sequence: CASSPRASGGDTQYF.